This paragraph reports one T cell receptor beta chain. What it recognizes is unknown. The sample holds other DNA sequences that translate to the same CDR3. This entry comes from a study of cytomegalovirus exposure and HLA in healthy donors. Overall study results and limits: Overall, around 150 TCR beta chains were annotated as cytomegalovirus-associated.

V dropped 6 bases and J dropped 8 bases, with 16 bases sitting between them. Germline V gene sequence: CDR1 ENHRY, CDR2 SYGVKD. CDR3 length: 13 amino acids. It was with 60 Vbeta and 13 Jbeta primers that the PCR ran. Clones were sequenced by immunoSEQ multiplex PCR, and TCRdb holds only the in-frame ones, with some missing. Of over 150,000 clones in the sample, roughly 77% were seen once. Material for sequencing was PBMCs. The sequence came from a woman in her 50s in good health and CMV-seropositive. The chain is built from TRBV10-3 and TRBJ1-1; TRBD1 might be the D (6 bases). This chain's CDR3 is CAIRKGVGTEAFF. In nucleotides, the CDR3 is TGTGCCATCAGAAAGGGGGTTGGGACCGAAGCTTTCTTT.